The 21 T cell receptor beta chains presented below share a single source sample, sequenced in a study of a mutant IDH1 vaccine in newly diagnosed glioma. Antigens of these TCRs are unknown. Time point: week 35, safety follow-up. Every vaccination contained 300 ug of the mutant IDH1 20-mer peptide and was paired with topical imiquimod. Profiled with immunoSEQ multiplex PCR; TCRdb holds only in-frame clones, not every one. The sample holds under 40,000 clones, around three quarters seen once. The input for sequencing was PBMCs, taken from a glioma patient whose treatment included an IDH1 peptide vaccine. Receptors originate from a man aged 40-50 years with glioma. Some clones in this sample may be carry-over from other donors' samples.

The chain combines TRBV5-1 with TRBJ1-6; 9 nucleotides line up with TRBD1. CDR1 and CDR2 from the germline V gene are SGHRS and YFSETQ. Unmatched junction bases numbered 7, after V lost 6 bases and J lost 6 bases. The length of the CDR3 is 15 residues. The CDR3 loop reads CASKQGTGPNSPLHF. For the CDR3, the DNA is TGCGCCAGCAAACAGGGGACAGGGCCTAATTCACCCCTCCACTTT.

This chain connects TRBV28 to TRBJ1-1; D remains unclear. Germline CDR1 and CDR2: MDHEN and SYDVKM. This CDR3 has 13 amino acids. V was pared by 6 bases and J by 2 bases, with 10 bases between. The CDR3 DNA reads as TGTGCCAGCAGGGAAACAGTCAACACTGAAGCTTTCTTT. Residues: CASRETVNTEAFF. Together with reference TRBV28 and TRBJ1-1, the CDR3 gives the full variable domain: DVKVTQSSRYLVKRTGEKVFLECVQDMDHENMFWYRQDPGLGLRLIYFSYDVKMKEKGDIPEGYSVSREKKERFSLILESASTNQTSMYLCASRETVNTEAFFGQGTRLTVV.

J is TRBJ2-7 and V is TRBV28; D not resolved. V was pared by 2 bases and J by 0 bases, with 5 bases between. CDR1 is MDHEN and CDR2 is SYDVKM in the germline V gene. This CDR3 region has 13 residues. CDR3 residues: CASSLPFSYEQYF. For the CDR3, the DNA is TGTGCCAGCAGTTTACCTTTCTCCTACGAGCAGTACTTC. Looking up the rest from reference TRBV28 and TRBJ2-7 gives the full variable domain: DVKVTQSSRYLVKRTGEKVFLECVQDMDHENMFWYRQDPGLGLRLIYFSYDVKMKEKGDIPEGYSVSREKKERFSLILESASTNQTSMYLCASSLPFSYEQYFGPGTRLTVT.

This chain connects TRBV7-7 to TRBJ2-7; D is perhaps TRBD1 or TRBD2 (5 bases each). Germline V gives CDR1 SSHAT, CDR2 FNYEAQ (reference sequence). The V end lost 4 bases, the J end lost 4 bases, and 11 bases lay between the germline ends. This CDR3 region has 13 residues. The CDR3 is CASSSGPGYEQYF. The CDR3 coding sequence is TGTGCCAGCAGCTCGGGGCCGGGATACGAGCAGTACTTC.

The chain has TRBV4-1 and TRBJ1-3; TRBD1 agrees at 7 bases. The CDR3 is 17 amino acids. Germline CDR1 is MGHRA and CDR2 is YSYEKL. The ends lost 0 bases at V and 0 bases at J; junction bases unmatched: 5. CDR3 residues: CASSQEGTAHSGNTIYF. For the CDR3, the DNA is TGCGCCAGCAGCCAAGAGGGGACAGCCCACTCTGGAAACACCATATATTTT.

The chain recombines TRBV18 with TRBJ1-4; D perhaps matches TRBD1 (5 bases). This CDR3 region has 16 residues. Germline values: CDR1 KGHSH, CDR2 LQKENI. V shed 3 bases and J shed 6 bases, with 17 bases lying between them. The DNA for the CDR3 is TGTGCCAGCTCACCCCCCGGGAAGGGGTTGGATGAAAAACTGTTTTTT. As protein: CASSPPGKGLDEKLFF.

The chain joins TRBV18 to TRBJ1-2, with 8 bases matching TRBD1. V shed 0 bases, J shed 6 bases, and the junction held 6 bases outside the gene matches. CDR1 is KGHSH and CDR2 is LQKENI in the germline V gene. The CDR3 is 15 amino acids. CDR3 in DNA: TGTGCCAGCTCACCACCGAACAGGGGGGGAGATGGCTACACCTTC. Translated: CASSPPNRGGDGYTF.

The chain joins TRBV7-2 to TRBJ1-5; no clear D. The CDR3 is 13 amino acids. Germline lookup yields CDR1 SGHTA and CDR2 FQGNSA. V was shortened by 6 bases and J by 5 bases, with 11 bases between the two germline ends. CDR3 amino acids: CASSPGGYQPQHF. CDR3 sequence (DNA): TGTGCCAGCAGTCCCGGAGGTTATCAGCCCCAGCATTTT.

This chain uses TRBV25-1 with TRBJ1-3, with D perhaps TRBD1 (5 bases). Trimming took off 1 base at V and 0 bases at J, with 13 bases between the two ends. Germline CDR1 MGHDK, CDR2 SYGVNS. The CDR3 is made up of 17 amino acids. The CDR3: CASSELGRADSGNTIYF. The DNA of the CDR3 is TGTGCCAGCAGTGAATTGGGCAGGGCCGACTCTGGAAACACCATATATTTT.

This sequence joins TRBV15 and TRBJ2-1; 8 nucleotides align to TRBD2. The CDR3 loop spans 15 amino acids. With 0 bases clipped from V and 3 bases from J, the junction kept 1 base outside the gene matches. Germline V CDR1 and CDR2: LNHNV, YYDKDF (reference sequence). The CDR3 here is CATSRERGGYNEQFF. The CDR3 DNA is TGTGCCACCAGCAGAGAACGGGGGGGCTACAATGAGCAGTTCTTC.

CDR3 protein: CAISEGSRGGSNYGYTF. DNA for the CDR3: TGTGCCATCAGTGAGGGGTCTCGAGGGGGGTCTAACTATGGCTACACCTTC. The gene calls are TRBV10-3 and TRBJ1-2; D is possibly TRBD1 (6 bases). The germline V gene encodes CDR1 ENHRY and CDR2 SYGVKD. CDR3 length equals 17 residues. The V gene lost 2 bases and the J gene lost 0 bases, with 16 bases spanning the gap.

CDR3 amino acids: CASSLGVGGGVPNEQFF. CDR3 nucleotide sequence: TGCGCCAGCAGCTTGGGGGTTGGCGGGGGGGTCCCCAATGAGCAGTTCTTC. The genes are TRBV5-1 and TRBJ2-1, with 9 bases that match TRBD2. V lost 0 bases, J lost 6 bases, and 10 bases stayed unmatched. CDR1 and CDR2 from the germline V gene are SGHRS and YFSETQ. The CDR3 runs to 17 residues.

This clone has a handful of counts. V usage is TRBV4-3 and J usage is TRBJ2-3; TRBD2 agrees at 11 bases. The V gene end was trimmed by 4 bases and the J gene end by 1 base; junction bases not matched to a gene: 1. The CDR3 consists of 15 residues. From germline, CDR1 is LGHNA and CDR2 YSLEER. CDR3 sequence: CASSLSGGGTDTQYF. The CDR3 DNA sequence: TGCGCCAGCAGCCTTAGCGGGGGGGGCACAGATACGCAGTATTTT.

The chain is built from TRBV6-1 and TRBJ1-6; possibly TRBD1 for D (5 bases). The CDR3 has 16 amino acids. Germline V CDR1 and CDR2: MNHNS, SASEGT. V was cut by 4 bases and J by 6 bases, with 16 bases left in between. The DNA for the CDR3 is TGTGCCAGCAGTGCACTGATGGGGAGGGGTAATTCACCCCTCCACTTT. As protein: CASSALMGRGNSPLHF.

The chain has TRBV11-2 and TRBJ1-3; D might be TRBD1 (6 bases). Germline V gene data show CDR1 as SGHAT and CDR2 as FQNNGV. This CDR3 comprises 16 residues. The ends were cut back, 4 bases at V and 0 bases at J, with 13 bases in the middle. The CDR3 protein is CASSSRTASSGNTIYF. CDR3 DNA: TGTGCCAGCAGCTCCCGGACAGCCTCCTCTGGAAACACCATATATTTT.

The V and J genes are TRBV7-2 and TRBJ2-3, with D unclear. V was trimmed by 2 bases and J by 2 bases, leaving 8 bases between them. This CDR3 has 14 residues. From germline, CDR1 is SGHTA and CDR2 FQGNSA. CDR3 nucleotide sequence: TGTGCCAGCAGCTTACCGGTATCCACAGATACGCAGTATTTT. This gives the protein CASSLPVSTDTQYF. The full variable domain, completed using reference TRBV7-2 and TRBJ2-3, is GAGVSQSPSNKVTEKGKDVELRCDPISGHTALYWYRQSLGQGLEFLIYFQGNSAPDKSGLPSDRFSAERTGGSVSTLTIQRTQQEDSAVYLCASSLPVSTDTQYFGPGTRLTVL.

The rearrangement joins TRBV28 to TRBJ2-2; D is perhaps TRBD2 (5 bases). The germline V gene has CDR1 MDHEN and CDR2 SYDVKM. The CDR3 length is 13 residues. V was clipped by 3 bases and J by 7 bases, with 9 bases between them. The CDR3 DNA reads as TGTGCCAGCAGTTTTGTGGGAGTCGGGGAGCTGTTTTTT. This translates into CASSFVGVGELFF.

The gene calls are TRBV7-2 and TRBJ1-1; no clear D gene. CDR1 and CDR2 (germline): SGHTA, FQGNSA. V was cut by 1 base and J by 5 bases, with 8 bases left in between. This CDR3 has 13 amino acids. The CDR3 region has the DNA TGTGCCAGCAGCTTAGGAGGGTGGACTGAAGCTTTCTTT. Translating it yields CASSLGGWTEAFF.

V and J are TRBV2 and TRBJ2-7, with TRBD1 matching over 12 bases. J was trimmed by 7 bases and V by 5 bases; bases with no gene match: 9. Germline CDR1 is SNHLY and CDR2 is FYNNEI. This CDR3 region has 15 residues. The CDR3 here is CASSPPRDRGQEQYF. The CDR3 bases are TGTGCCAGCAGTCCCCCCCGGGACAGGGGGCAAGAGCAGTACTTC.

The chain uses TRBV5-1 and TRBJ2-7; D unclear. CDR1 SGHRS and CDR2 YFSETQ come from the germline V gene. V lost 2 bases to trimming and J lost 7 bases, with 10 bases between them. The length of the CDR3 is 12 residues. The CDR3 sequence is CASSFSLGEQYF. In DNA form, the CDR3 reads TGCGCCAGCAGCTTTTCTCTTGGAGAGCAGTACTTC. Together with reference TRBV5-1 and TRBJ2-7, the CDR3 gives the full variable domain: KAGVTQTPRYLIKTRGQQVTLSCSPISGHRSVSWYQQTPGQGLQFLFEYFSETQRNKGNFPGRFSGRQFSNSRSEMNVSTLELGDSALYLCASSFSLGEQYFGPGTRLTVT.

The CDR3 DNA follows: TGTGCCAGCAGTGATTTGAGACAGGGGCGAGAGACCCAGTACTTC. As protein: CASSDLRQGRETQYF. The chain employs TRBV6-1 and TRBJ2-5; 8 nucleotides agree with TRBD1. With V trimmed by 3 bases and J by 4 bases, 7 bases remained unmatched. Germline V gene lookup returns CDR1 MNHNS and CDR2 SASEGT. The CDR3 runs to 15 residues.